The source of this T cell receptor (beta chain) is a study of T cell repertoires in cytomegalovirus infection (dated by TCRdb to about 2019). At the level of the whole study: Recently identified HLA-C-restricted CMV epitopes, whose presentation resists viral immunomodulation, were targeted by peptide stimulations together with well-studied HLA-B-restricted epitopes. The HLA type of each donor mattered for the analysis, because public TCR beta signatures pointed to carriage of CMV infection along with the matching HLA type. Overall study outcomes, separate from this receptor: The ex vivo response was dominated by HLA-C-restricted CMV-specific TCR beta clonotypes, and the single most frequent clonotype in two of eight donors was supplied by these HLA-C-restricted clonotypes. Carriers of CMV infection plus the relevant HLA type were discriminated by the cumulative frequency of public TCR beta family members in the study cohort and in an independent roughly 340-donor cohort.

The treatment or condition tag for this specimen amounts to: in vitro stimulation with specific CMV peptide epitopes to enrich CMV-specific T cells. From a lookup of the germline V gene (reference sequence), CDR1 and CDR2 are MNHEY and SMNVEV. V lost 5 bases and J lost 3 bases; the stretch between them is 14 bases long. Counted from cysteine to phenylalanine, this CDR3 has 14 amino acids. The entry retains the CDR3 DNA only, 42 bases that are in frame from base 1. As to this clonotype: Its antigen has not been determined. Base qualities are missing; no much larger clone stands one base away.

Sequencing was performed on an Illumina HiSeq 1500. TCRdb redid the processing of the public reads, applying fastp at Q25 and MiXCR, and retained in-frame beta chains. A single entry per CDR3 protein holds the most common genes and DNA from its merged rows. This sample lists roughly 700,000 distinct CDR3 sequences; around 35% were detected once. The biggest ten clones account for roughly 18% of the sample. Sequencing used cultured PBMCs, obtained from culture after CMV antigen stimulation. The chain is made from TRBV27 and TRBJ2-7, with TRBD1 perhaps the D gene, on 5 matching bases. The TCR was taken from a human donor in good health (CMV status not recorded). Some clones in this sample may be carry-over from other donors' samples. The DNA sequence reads TGTGCCAGCAGTCCCCGACAGACCAACTACGAGCAGTACTTC. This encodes CASSPRQTNYEQYF.